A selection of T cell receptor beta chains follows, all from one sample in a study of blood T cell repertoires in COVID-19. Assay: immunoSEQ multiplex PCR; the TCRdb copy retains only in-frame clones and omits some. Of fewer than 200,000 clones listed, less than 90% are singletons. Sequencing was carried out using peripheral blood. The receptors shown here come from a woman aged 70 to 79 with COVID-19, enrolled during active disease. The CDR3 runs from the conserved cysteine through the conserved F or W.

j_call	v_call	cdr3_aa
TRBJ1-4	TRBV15	CATSRDFAGLGPNEKLFF
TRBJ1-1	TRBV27	CASSLSAHQGYRSRPPEAFF
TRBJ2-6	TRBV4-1	CASSESILGFTGANVLTF
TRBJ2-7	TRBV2	CASSEAGGRDRIFYEQYF
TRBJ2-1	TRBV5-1	CASSSAGGHEQFF
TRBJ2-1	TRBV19	CASRPEAQRWNEQFF
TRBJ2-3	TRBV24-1	CATSDRKPTDTQYF
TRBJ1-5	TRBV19	CASSIERERSGMNQPQHF
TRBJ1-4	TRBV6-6	CASSPVQGAGEKLFF
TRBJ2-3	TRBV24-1	CATQGGKDTQYF
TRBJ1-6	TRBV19	CASTQGQVNSPLHF
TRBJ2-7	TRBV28	CASSLTGRRGLEQYF
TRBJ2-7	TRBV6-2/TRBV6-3	CASSDRTSGSSYEQYF
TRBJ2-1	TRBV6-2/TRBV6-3	CVSSPVAGRSSYNEQFF
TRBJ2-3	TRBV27	CASSLSQGADTQYF
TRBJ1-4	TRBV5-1	CASSLAILTGGEKLFF
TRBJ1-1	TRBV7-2	CASSWGLQPKGNTEAFF
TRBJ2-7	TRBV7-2	CASSFGGLAGNEQYF
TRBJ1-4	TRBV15	CATSRDRGAANEKLFF
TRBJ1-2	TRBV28	CASSLGGGRSYGYTF
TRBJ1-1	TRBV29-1	CSVGTGAGNTEAFF
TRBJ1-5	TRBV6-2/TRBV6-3	CASSITGTSNQPQHF
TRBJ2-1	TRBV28	CASPRSGVGDNEQFF
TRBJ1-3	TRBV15	CATSRDLRNQAGNTIYF
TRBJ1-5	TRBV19	CASSIRGNQPQHF
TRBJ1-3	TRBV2	CASSERGYTIYF
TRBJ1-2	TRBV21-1	CASSQKGYTF
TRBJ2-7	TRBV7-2	CASSIDIGSLYEQYF
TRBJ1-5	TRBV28	CASSSGQGVNQPQHF
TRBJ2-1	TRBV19	CASTMGGLATNEQFF
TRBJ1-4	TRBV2	CASSPGRDGEKLFF
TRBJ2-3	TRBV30	CAWRENTDTQYF
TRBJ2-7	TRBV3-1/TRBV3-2	CASSQNGGQVSYF
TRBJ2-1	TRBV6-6	CASRGQSFRGGNEQFF
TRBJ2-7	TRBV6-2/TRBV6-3	CASSRDYLFEQYF
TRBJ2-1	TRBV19	CASSIPSEPSSYNEQFF
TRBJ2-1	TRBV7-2	CASSYPRRLAGGSYNEQFF
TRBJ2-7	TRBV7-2	CASSYGGTTSYEQYF
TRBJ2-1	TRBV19	CASRLGRGTGNNEQFF
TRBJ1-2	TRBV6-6	CASSTAQTHYGYTF
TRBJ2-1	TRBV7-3	CASSLGTSGMGEQFF
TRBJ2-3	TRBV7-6	CASSSAGGSTDTQYF
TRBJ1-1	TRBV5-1	CASSAGMNTEAFF
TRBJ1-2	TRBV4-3	CASSSGTANYGYTF
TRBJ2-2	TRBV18	CASSPPVSGRTGELFF
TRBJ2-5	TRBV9	CASSVASASIEGQYF
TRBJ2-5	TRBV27	CASSLSRGQETQYF
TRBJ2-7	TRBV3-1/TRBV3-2	CASSQPGTGNYEQYF
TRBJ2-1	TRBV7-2	CASSLAASGVLREQFF
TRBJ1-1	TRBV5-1	CASIHGDLNTEAFF